This record covers a single T cell receptor beta chain. The antigen remains undetermined. Here immunoSEQ multiplex PCR was the method, and the copy in TCRdb shows in-frame clones only, minus some. The table lists about 10,000 clones, roughly 85% of them singletons. The data originate from a study of T cells in localized non-small cell lung cancer. V shed 11 bases and J shed 6 bases, with 16 bases lying between them. The CDR3 runs 12 residues. Per the germline V gene, CDR1 is MDHEN and CDR2 is SYDVKM. General study findings and limits: Analysis by sequencing included only one tumor region, so heterogeneity remains possible. In the blood, greater T cell density corresponded to longer overall survival.

The source was peripheral blood, collected before any cancer treatment. This TCR was sampled from a male donor aged 60 or older with stage III lung adenocarcinoma. The J gene is TRBJ1-2, the V gene TRBV28; weak D call: TRBD1 (6 bases). In nucleotides, the CDR3 is TGTGCCCTAAGGGGGGTTAAGGATGGCTACACCTTC. It yields the protein CALRGVKDGYTF.